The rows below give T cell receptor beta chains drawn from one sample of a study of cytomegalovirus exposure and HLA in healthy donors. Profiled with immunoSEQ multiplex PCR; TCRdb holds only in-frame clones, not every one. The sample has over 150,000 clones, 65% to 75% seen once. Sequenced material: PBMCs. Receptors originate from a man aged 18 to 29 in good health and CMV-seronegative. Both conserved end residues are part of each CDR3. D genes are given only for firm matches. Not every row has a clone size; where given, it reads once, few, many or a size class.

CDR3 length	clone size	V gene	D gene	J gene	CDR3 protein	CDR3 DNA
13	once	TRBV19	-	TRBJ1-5	CASSSQVNQPQHF	TGTGCCAGTAGTTCACAGGTAAATCAGCCCCAGCATTTT
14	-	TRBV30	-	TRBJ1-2	CAWSVPGMGYGYTF	TGTGCCTGGAGTGTCCCAGGGATGGGCTATGGCTACACCTTC
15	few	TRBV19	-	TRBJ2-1	CASSSLGPLYNEQFF	TGTGCCAGTAGCTCCCTTGGCCCCCTCTACAATGAGCAGTTCTTC
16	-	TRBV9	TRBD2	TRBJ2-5	CASSLGLAGNQETQYF	TGTGCCAGCAGCCTCGGACTAGCGGGGAACCAAGAGACCCAGTACTTC
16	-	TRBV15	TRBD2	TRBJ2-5	CATSRRKTSGVVTQYF	TGTGCCACCAGCAGACGCAAGACTAGCGGGGTTGTGACCCAGTACTTC
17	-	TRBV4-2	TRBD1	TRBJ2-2	CASSPFLGGGDAGELFF	TGTGCCAGCAGCCCATTTCTAGGGGGCGGCGACGCCGGGGAGCTGTTTTTT
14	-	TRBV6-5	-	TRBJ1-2	CASSYSHSPYGYTF	TGTGCCAGCAGTTACTCTCACAGCCCCTATGGCTACACCTTC
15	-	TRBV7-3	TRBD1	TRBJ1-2	CASSLTGTGDYGYTF	TGTGCCAGCAGCTTAACAGGGACAGGGGACTATGGCTACACCTTC
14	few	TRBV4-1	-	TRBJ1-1	CASSPGHPNTEAFF	TGCGCCAGCAGTCCGGGACATCCGAACACTGAAGCTTTCTTT
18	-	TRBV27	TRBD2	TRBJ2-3	CASSLGGGVAGDTDTQYF	TGTGCCAGCAGTTTGGGGGGGGGAGTAGCGGGGGACACAGATACGCAGTATTTT
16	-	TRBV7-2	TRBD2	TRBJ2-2	CASSLRLSGGTGELFF	TGTGCCAGCAGCTTAAGGTTGAGCGGGGGCACCGGGGAGCTGTTTTTT
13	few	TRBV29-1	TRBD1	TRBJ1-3	CSVEQGAGNTIYF	TGCAGCGTTGAGCAGGGGGCTGGAAACACCATATATTTT
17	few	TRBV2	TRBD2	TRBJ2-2	CARRGSRGGLNTGELFF	TGTGCCAGGAGGGGGTCGCGGGGGGGCCTGAACACCGGGGAGCTGTTTTTT
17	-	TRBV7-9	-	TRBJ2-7	CASSPQTGLLALYEQYF	TGTGCCAGCAGCCCCCAAACAGGGCTACTTGCTCTCTACGAGCAGTACTTC
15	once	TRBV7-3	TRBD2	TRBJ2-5	CASSSGLAGQETQYF	TGTGCCAGCAGCTCGGGACTAGCGGGGCAAGAGACCCAGTACTTC
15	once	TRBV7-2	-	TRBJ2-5	CASSPIQGHQETQYF	TGTGCCAGCAGCCCAATTCAGGGGCACCAAGAGACCCAGTACTTC
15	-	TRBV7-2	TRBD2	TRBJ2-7	CASSFTAGEIYEQYF	TGTGCCAGCAGCTTTACAGCGGGGGAGATCTACGAGCAGTACTTC
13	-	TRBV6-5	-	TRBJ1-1	CASSRRGDTEAFF	TGTGCCAGCAGCCGCAGGGGAGACACTGAAGCTTTCTTT
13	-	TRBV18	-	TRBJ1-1	CASSVGTPSEAFF	TGTGCCAGCTCTGTAGGGACACCGAGCGAAGCTTTCTTT
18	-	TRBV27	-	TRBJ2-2	CASSFASVRVQQDGELFF	TGTGCCAGCAGTTTCGCCAGTGTGCGGGTCCAACAAGACGGGGAGCTGTTTTTT
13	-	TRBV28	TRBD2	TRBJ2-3	CASRTSGTDTQYF	TGTGCCAGCAGGACTAGCGGGACAGATACGCAGTATTTT
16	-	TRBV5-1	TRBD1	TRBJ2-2	CASSFIDRGLTGELFF	TGCGCCAGCAGCTTTATCGACAGGGGCCTCACCGGGGAGCTGTTTTTT
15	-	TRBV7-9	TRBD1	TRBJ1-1	CASSRTGTGNTEAFF	TGTGCCAGCAGCCGTACCGGGACAGGGAACACTGAAGCTTTCTTT
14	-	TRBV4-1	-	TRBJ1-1	CASSRTALNTEAFF	TGCGCCAGCAGCCGGACAGCTTTGAACACTGAAGCTTTCTTT
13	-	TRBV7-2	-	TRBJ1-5	CASSWRGNQPQHF	TGTGCCAGCAGCTGGAGGGGTAATCAGCCCCAGCATTTT
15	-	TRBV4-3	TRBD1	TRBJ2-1	CASSQGTVKNNEQFF	TGCGCCAGCTCCCAAGGGACAGTTAAAAACAATGAGCAGTTCTTC
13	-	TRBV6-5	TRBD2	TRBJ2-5	CASRMGGQETQYF	TGTGCCAGCAGAATGGGGGGGCAAGAGACCCAGTACTTC
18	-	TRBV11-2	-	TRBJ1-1	CASSLALNEGGANTEAFF	TGTGCCAGCAGCTTAGCCCTAAATGAGGGGGGGGCGAACACTGAAGCTTTCTTT
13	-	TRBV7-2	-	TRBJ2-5	CASRTGAQETQYF	TGTGCCAGCAGGACAGGAGCTCAAGAGACCCAGTACTTC
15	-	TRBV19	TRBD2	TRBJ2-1	CASSMGWGGYNEQFF	TGTGCCAGTAGTATGGGATGGGGGGGATACAATGAGCAGTTCTTC
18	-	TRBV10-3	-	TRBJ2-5	CAISESRWAGMRQETQYF	TGTGCCATCAGTGAGTCGAGATGGGCAGGGATGCGTCAAGAGACCCAGTACTTC